The next 15 T cell receptor beta chains were all read from a single sample in a study of blood T cell repertoires in COVID-19. The method was immunoSEQ multiplex PCR; TCRdb's version includes in-frame clones alone and lacks a portion of them. Of about 29,000 clones listed, roughly nine tenths were seen once; the top ten hold about 4.9%. The sequencing sample was made of peripheral blood. The source of these receptors is a man in his sixties or seventies with active COVID-19.

This chain joins TRBV18 and TRBJ2-2, with 8 bases aligning to TRBD2. The CDR3 has 16 residues. Germline V gene sequence: CDR1 KGHSH, CDR2 LQKENI. J gave up 0 bases and V 3 bases, and 3 bases lay outside the gene matches. The CDR3 region has the DNA TGTGCCAGCTCACCTGAGCGGGGGCCGAACACCGGGGAGCTGTTTTTT. Its translation is CASSPERGPNTGELFF.

The J gene is TRBJ2-3, the V gene TRBV7-3; D uncertain. CDR3 length: 16 amino acids. The V end lost 2 bases, the J end lost 1 base, and 13 bases lay between the germline ends. CDR1 and CDR2 (germline): SGHTA, FQGTGA. CDR3 amino acids: CASSLVSGPRTDTQYF. The CDR3 DNA is TGTGCCAGCAGCTTAGTATCTGGGCCTCGCACAGATACGCAGTATTTT.

The rearrangement uses TRBV7-2 and TRBJ2-3, with a weak D call TRBD2 (5 bases). Germline lookup yields CDR1 SGHTA and CDR2 FQGNSA. The CDR3 has 14 residues. V was trimmed by 2 bases and J by 8 bases, leaving 14 bases between them. The CDR3 DNA reads as TGTGCCAGCAGCTTAAACCGCCGGGGTGGTACGCAGTATTTT. Protein product: CASSLNRRGGTQYF. The full variable domain, rest sourced from reference TRBV7-2 and TRBJ2-3, is GAGVSQSPSNKVTEKGKDVELRCDPISGHTALYWYRQSLGQGLEFLIYFQGNSAPDKSGLPSDRFSAERTGGSVSTLTIQRTQQEDSAVYLCASSLNRRGGTQYFGPGTRLTVL.

The gene calls are TRBV28 and TRBJ2-7, with 7 nucleotides matching TRBD1. This CDR3 comprises 15 residues. CDR1 is MDHEN and CDR2 is SYDVKM in the germline V gene. V lost 8 bases and J lost 3; bases outside the gene matches: 13. DNA for the CDR3: TGTGCCAGCGCCTGGGACAGATTCTTCCGCTACGAGCAGTACTTC. It translates to CASAWDRFFRYEQYF.

The V and J genes are TRBV28 and TRBJ2-5, with D hard to call. Trimming removed 5 bases at V and 1 base at J, with 11 bases between. Germline V gene lookup returns CDR1 MDHEN and CDR2 SYDVKM. The CDR3 extends over 14 amino acids. The CDR3 reads CASSPLQVQETQYF. The CDR3 nucleotides read TGTGCCAGCAGTCCCCTTCAGGTCCAAGAGACCCAGTACTTC.

The J gene is TRBJ1-6, the V gene TRBV7-2; 8 positions agree with TRBD1. Trimming at V came to 1 base and at J to 6 bases, leaving 5 bases not matched to a gene. This CDR3 region has 16 residues. Germline CDR1 and CDR2: SGHTA and FQGNSA. CDR3 sequence reads: CASSLVSGGFNSPLHF. DNA for the CDR3: TGTGCCAGCAGCTTAGTTTCAGGGGGCTTTAATTCACCCCTCCACTTT.

The chain recombines TRBV9 with TRBJ2-3; 7 bases are a match to TRBD1. The CDR3 sequence is 17 residues long. The ends lost 3 bases at V and 1 base at J; junction bases unmatched: 11. The germline CDR1 and CDR2 sequences are SGDLS and YYNGEE. The CDR3 region is CASSGSPRGPGTDTQYF. The DNA of the CDR3 is TGTGCCAGCAGCGGAAGTCCTAGGGGGCCCGGCACAGATACGCAGTATTTT.

The chain employs TRBV19 and TRBJ2-1; 8 nucleotides line up with TRBD1. Germline loops: CDR1 LNHDA, CDR2 SQIVND (reference sequence). The CDR3 length is 14 residues. Germline trimming cut 1 base from V and 8 bases from J; bases unmatched to any gene: 4. CDR3 nucleotide sequence: TGTGCCAGTAGTATAGGACAGGGGTGGTATGAGCAGTTCTTC. Translating it yields CASSIGQGWYEQFF. The variable domain in full, completed from reference TRBV19 and TRBJ2-1, reads DGGITQSPKYLFRKEGQNVTLSCEQNLNHDAMYWYRQDPGQGLRLIYYSQIVNDFQKGDIAEGYSVSREKKESFPLTVTSAQKNPTAFYLCASSIGQGWYEQFFGPGTRLTVL.

The chain combines TRBV7-2 with TRBJ2-1; 13 bases map to TRBD2. The ends lost 1 base at V and 2 bases at J; junction bases unmatched: 8. Germline V gene data show CDR1 as SGHTA and CDR2 as FQGNSA. The CDR3 totals 19 residues. CDR3 DNA sequence: TGTGCCAGCAGCTTAGGGGGGACTAGCGGGGTCTTAACCTACAATGAGCAGTTCTTC. It specifies CASSLGGTSGVLTYNEQFF.

Only one count was recorded for this clone. This chain connects TRBV12-3 or TRBV12-4 to TRBJ2-3; D remains unclear. Trimming cost V 6 bases and J 4 bases, with 8 bases left between them. The length of the CDR3 is 12 residues. CDR3 residues: CASSLTPDTQYF. The CDR3 DNA sequence: TGTGCCAGCAGCTTAACACCAGATACGCAGTATTTT.

The table lists this clone with a count of one. This chain joins TRBV21-1 and TRBJ2-1; no check of the table's D call, TRBD2, against the DNA was made. TRBV21-1 is listed as a pseudogene. CDR3 size: 16 residues. CDR3 DNA: TGTGCCAGCAGCAACCGGGGGTCCGGCCTCTACAATGAGCAGTTCTTC. Translation gives CASSNRGSGLYNEQFF.

The V call is TRBV7-8, the J call TRBJ2-7; 10 bases line up with TRBD2. Per the germline V gene, CDR1 is SGHVS and CDR2 is FQNEAQ. The CDR3 sequence is 15 residues long. V lost 5 bases and J lost 4; bases outside the gene matches: 8. The CDR3 DNA reads as TGTGCCAGCAGCCAAAGCGGGGGGGCCGTTTACGAGCAGTACTTC. Its protein is CASSQSGGAVYEQYF.

V gene TRBV24-1 combines with J gene TRBJ2-3; 8 bases align to TRBD2. The CDR3 sequence is 13 residues long. Germline V gene lookup returns CDR1 KGHDR and CDR2 SFDVKD. Unmatched junction bases numbered 4, after V lost 8 bases and J lost 4 bases. CDR3 in amino acids: CATTAGDADTQYF. The CDR3 nucleotides are TGTGCCACCACAGCGGGGGATGCAGATACGCAGTATTTT.

The rearrangement uses TRBV4-3 and TRBJ2-2; tentative D call: TRBD1 (6 bases). Trimming shortened V by 4 bases and J by 6 bases, and 9 bases separated the two germline ends. The CDR3 is 13 residues long. The germline V gene encodes CDR1 LGHNA and CDR2 YSLEER. In DNA form, the CDR3 reads TGCGCCAGCAGCCTAGCAGGGGCCGGGGAGCTGTTTTTT. Its translation is CASSLAGAGELFF.

V and J are TRBV10-2 and TRBJ2-4, with TRBD2 as a possible D gene (6 bases). V was trimmed by 0 bases and J by 2 bases, leaving 14 bases between them. Per the germline V gene, CDR1 is WSHSY and CDR2 is SAAADI. This CDR3 has 17 amino acids. The CDR3 is CASSESHLALSKNIQYF. For the CDR3, the DNA is TGCGCCAGCAGTGAGTCGCATCTAGCGTTGTCCAAAAACATTCAGTACTTC.